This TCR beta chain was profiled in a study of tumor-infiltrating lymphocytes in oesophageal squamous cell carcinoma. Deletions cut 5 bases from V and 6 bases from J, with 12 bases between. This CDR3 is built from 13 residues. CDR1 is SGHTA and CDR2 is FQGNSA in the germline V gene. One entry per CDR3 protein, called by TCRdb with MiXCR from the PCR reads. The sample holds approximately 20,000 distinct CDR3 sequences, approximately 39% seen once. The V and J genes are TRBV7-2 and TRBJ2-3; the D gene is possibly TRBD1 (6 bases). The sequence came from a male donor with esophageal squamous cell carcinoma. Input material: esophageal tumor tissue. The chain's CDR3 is CASSPYRDDTQYF. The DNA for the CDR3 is TGTGCCAGCAGCCCGTACAGGGACGATACGCAGTATTTT.